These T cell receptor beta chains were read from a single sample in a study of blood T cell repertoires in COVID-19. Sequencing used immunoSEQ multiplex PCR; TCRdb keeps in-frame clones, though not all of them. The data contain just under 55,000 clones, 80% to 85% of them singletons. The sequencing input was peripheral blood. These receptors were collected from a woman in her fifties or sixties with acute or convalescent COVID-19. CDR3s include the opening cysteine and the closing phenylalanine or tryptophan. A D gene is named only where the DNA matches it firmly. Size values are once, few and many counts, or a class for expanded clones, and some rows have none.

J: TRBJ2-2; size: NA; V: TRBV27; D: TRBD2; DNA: TGTGCCAGCAGTTCCAAGGGACTAGCGGGGGGGACGAACACCGGGGAGCTGTTTTTT; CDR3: CASSSKGLAGGTNTGELFF
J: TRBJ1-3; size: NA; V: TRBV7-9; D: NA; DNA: TGTGCCAGCAGCCTGGGGCACTCTGGAAACACCATATATTTT; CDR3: CASSLGHSGNTIYF
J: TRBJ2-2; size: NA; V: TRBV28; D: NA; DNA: TGTGCCAGCAGTCCCCAGACAGGGGAGGGGAACACCGGGGAGCTGTTTTTT; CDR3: CASSPQTGEGNTGELFF
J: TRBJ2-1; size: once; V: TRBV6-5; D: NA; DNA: TGTGCCAGCGCTACCGCATGGGGCGAGCAGTTCTTC; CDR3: CASATAWGEQFF
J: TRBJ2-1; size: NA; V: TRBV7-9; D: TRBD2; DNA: TGTGCCAGCAGCTTACTATCCGGGGGGGCAGATGAGCAGTTCTTC; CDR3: CASSLLSGGADEQFF
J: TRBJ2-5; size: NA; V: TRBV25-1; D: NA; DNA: TGTGCCAGCATAACACCGAACCAAGAGACCCAGTACTTC; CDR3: CASITPNQETQYF
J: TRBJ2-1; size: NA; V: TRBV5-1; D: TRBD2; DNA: TGCGCCAGCAGCTTGGGGACTAGCGGGAGGTTCGGCAATGAGCAGTTCTTC; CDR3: CASSLGTSGRFGNEQFF
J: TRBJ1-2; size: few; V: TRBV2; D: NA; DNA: TGTGCCAGCAGTGAGAAAGGGTCCAAGCGGCTGAGTGGCTACACCTTC; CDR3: CASSEKGSKRLSGYTF
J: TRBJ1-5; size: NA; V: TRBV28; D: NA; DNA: TGTGCCAGCAGTTTATTATCAGGGGCCTCCCGCAATCAGCCCCAGCATTTT; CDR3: CASSLLSGASRNQPQHF
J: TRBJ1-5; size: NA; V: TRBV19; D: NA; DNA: TGTGCCAGTAGTTCCGCAGGGGCAGGTCAGCCCCAGCATTTT; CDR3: CASSSAGAGQPQHF
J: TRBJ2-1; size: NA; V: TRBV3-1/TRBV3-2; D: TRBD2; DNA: TGTGCCAGCAGCCTAGCGGGAAGGGTCAATGAGCAGTTCTTC; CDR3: CASSLAGRVNEQFF
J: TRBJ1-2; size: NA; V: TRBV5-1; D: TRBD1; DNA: TGCGCCAGCAGCTTGGCCGGTGGGACAGTTAGCCCTCTTGATGGCTACACCTTC; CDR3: CASSLAGGTVSPLDGYTF
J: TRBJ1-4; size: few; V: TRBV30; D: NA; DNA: TGTGCCTGGAGGAAGATAGGCGGGGGAAGTGAAAAACTGTTTTTT; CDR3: CAWRKIGGGSEKLFF
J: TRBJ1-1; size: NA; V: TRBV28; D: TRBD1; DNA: TGTGCCAGCAGTCCTAGGGGACAGACCATGAACACTGAAGCTTTCTTT; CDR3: CASSPRGQTMNTEAFF
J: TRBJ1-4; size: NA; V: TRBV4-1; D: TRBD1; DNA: TGCGCCAGCAGCCAAGGGGGTGGACAGGGTGGTGGGGGTGAGGAAAAACTGTTTTTT; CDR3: CASSQGGGQGGGGEEKLFF
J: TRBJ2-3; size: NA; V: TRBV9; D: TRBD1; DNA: TGTGCCAGCAGCGTCTGGGACAGGGGGCTGGGGAGCACAGATACGCAGTATTTT; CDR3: CASSVWDRGLGSTDTQYF
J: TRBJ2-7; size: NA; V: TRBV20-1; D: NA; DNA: TGCAGTGGACAGGCGAACTACGAGCAGTACTTC; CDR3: CSGQANYEQYF
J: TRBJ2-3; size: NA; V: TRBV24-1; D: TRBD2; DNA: TGTGCCACCAGTAAACTAGCGGGAGGCGATAGAGATACGCAGTATTTT; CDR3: CATSKLAGGDRDTQYF
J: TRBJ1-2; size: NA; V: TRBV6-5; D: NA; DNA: TGTGCCAGCACGCAACAGCAGGGGTATGGCTACACCTTC; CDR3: CASTQQQGYGYTF
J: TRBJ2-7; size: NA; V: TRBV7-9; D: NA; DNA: TGTGCCAGCGGGGCCCGACTAGACTTCTACGAGCAGTACTTC; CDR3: CASGARLDFYEQYF
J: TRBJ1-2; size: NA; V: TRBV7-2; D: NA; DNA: TGTGCCAGCAGCTTACAGTCCAACTATGGCTACACCTTC; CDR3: CASSLQSNYGYTF
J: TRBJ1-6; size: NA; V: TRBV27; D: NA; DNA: TGTGCCAGCAGTTTAAGGGAGGGACGTCCCCTCCACTTT; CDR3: CASSLREGRPLHF
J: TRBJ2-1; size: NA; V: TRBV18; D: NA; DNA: TGTGCCAGCTCACCTACTAGCTTTGGCTCCTACAATGAGCAGTTCTTC; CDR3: CASSPTSFGSYNEQFF
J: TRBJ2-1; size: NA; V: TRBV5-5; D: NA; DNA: TGTGCCAGCAGCTTTCAGGGAAGCTCCTACAATGAGCAGTTCTTC; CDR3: CASSFQGSSYNEQFF
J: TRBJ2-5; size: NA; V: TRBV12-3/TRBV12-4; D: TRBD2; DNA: TGTGCCAGCAGGGGGACTAGCCGAGAGACCCAGTACTTC; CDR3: CASRGTSRETQYF
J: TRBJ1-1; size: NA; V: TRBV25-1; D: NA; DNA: TGTGCCAGCCGTACCAGTATGAACACTGAAGCTTTCTTT; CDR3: CASRTSMNTEAFF
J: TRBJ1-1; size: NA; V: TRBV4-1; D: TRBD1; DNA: TGCGCCAGCAGCCAAGATTCGAAAGTCCAGGGGGCGGGTGGGGCTTTCTTT; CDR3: CASSQDSKVQGAGGAFF
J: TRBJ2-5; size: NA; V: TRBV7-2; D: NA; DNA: TGTGCCAGCAGCCCGGGGGGCCCATCATCAGAGACCCAGTACTTC; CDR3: CASSPGGPSSETQYF
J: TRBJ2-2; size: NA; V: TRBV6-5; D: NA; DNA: TGTGCCAGCAGCTACCTAGTAACCGGGGAGCTGTTTTTT; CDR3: CASSYLVTGELFF
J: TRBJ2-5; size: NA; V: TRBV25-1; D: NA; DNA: TGTGCCAGCAGTGAACTCGCCCGATCGGAGCAGTACTTC; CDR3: CASSELARSEQYF
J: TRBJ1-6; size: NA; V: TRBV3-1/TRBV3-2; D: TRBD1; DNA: TGTGCCAGCAGCTACGGACAGGGGGTTAATTCACCCCTCCACTTT; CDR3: CASSYGQGVNSPLHF
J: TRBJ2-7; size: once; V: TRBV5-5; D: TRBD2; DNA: TGTGCCAGCAGCTTGGTTCTAGCGGGGTTCTACGAGCAGTACTTC; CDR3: CASSLVLAGFYEQYF
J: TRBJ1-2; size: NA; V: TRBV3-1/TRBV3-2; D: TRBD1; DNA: TGTGCCAGCAGCCAAGGTCGGGACAGACTATCGATCTATTACGGCTACACCTTC; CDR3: CASSQGRDRLSIYYGYTF
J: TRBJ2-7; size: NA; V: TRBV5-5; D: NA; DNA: TGTGCCAGCAGCTTCGGAGCAGTCTCCTCCTACGAGCAGTACTTC; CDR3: CASSFGAVSSYEQYF
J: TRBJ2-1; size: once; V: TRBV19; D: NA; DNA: TGTGCCAGTAGTAGGGGCCGATGGGATGAGCAGTTCTTC; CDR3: CASSRGRWDEQFF
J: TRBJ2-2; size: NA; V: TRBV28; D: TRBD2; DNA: TGTGCCAGCATTCCGCCGGGACTAGCGGACACCGGGGAGCTGTTTTTT; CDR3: CASIPPGLADTGELFF
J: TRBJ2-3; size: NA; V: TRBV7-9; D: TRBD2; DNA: TGTGCCAGCAGCCAAGGGCTAGCGGGGGGTAGCACAGATACGCAGTATTTT; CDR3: CASSQGLAGGSTDTQYF
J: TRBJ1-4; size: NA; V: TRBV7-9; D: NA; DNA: TGTGCCAGCAGCTTAGGCCAGGGGACTAATGAAAAACTGTTTTTT; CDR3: CASSLGQGTNEKLFF
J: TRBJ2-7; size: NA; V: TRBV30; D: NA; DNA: TGTGCCTGGAGTGTAAATCCCCGGGGTTACGAGCAGTACTTC; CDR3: CAWSVNPRGYEQYF
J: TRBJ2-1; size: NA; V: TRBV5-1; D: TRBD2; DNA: TGCGCCAGCAGCCCGTGGGGGTTAGCGGGGGGCATGCAGTTCTTC; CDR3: CASSPWGLAGGMQFF
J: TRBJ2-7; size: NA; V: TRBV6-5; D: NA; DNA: TGTGCCAGCAGGAATGACATGCCAGGCTACGAGCAGTACTTC; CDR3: CASRNDMPGYEQYF
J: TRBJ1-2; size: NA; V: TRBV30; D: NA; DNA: TGTGCCTGGCACGGGGGGTCCCCTTATGGCTACACCTTC; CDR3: CAWHGGSPYGYTF
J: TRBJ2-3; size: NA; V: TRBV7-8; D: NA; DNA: TGTGCCAGCAGCTTAGCGGGGGGTGCGGGTACGCAGTATTTT; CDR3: CASSLAGGAGTQYF
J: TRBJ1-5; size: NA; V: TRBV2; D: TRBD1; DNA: TGTGCCAGCAGTGATGGACAGGTACTCAATCAGCCCCAGCATTTT; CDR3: CASSDGQVLNQPQHF
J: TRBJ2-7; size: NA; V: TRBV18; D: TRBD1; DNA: TGTGCCAGCTCATCCGGGACAGGGAGCTACGAGCAGTACTTC; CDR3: CASSSGTGSYEQYF
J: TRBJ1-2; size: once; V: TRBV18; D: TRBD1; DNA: TGTGCCAGCTCACCTAGCGGACAGGGCAACTATGGCTACACCTTC; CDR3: CASSPSGQGNYGYTF
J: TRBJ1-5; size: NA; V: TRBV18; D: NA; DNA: TGTGCCAGCTCACCGGGACTCCACAATCAGCCCCAGCATTTT; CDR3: CASSPGLHNQPQHF